The sequence of this TCR beta chain was determined in a study of identical twins. Study-wide results and limits: The models systematically underestimated how much out-of-frame TCR alpha was shared in monozygotic twins.

Trimming cost V 2 bases and J 5 bases, with 13 bases left between them. The germline V gene encodes CDR1 DFQATT and CDR2 SNEGSKA (reference sequence). CDR3 length: 14 residues. Each CDR3 protein gets one entry after TCRdb re-called the 5' RACE reads with MiXCR. Here the sample spans about 720,000 distinct CDR3 sequences, roughly 18% being singletons. The sample holds a few counts of this clonotype. The antigen remains undetermined. The same data also contributed to another study, on T cells expressing NK-cell markers. That work adds: HCMV specificity of expanded NKG2C+ T cell clones remained unclear.

The sample was PBMCs. V gene TRBV20-1 combines with J gene TRBJ1-5; weak D call: TRBD1 (6 bases). The clonotype comes from a woman in her late teens or twenties in good health. The CDR3 DNA reads TGCAGTGCTAGAAACAGGGAAGGCGATCAGCCCCAGCATTTT. Translated, it gives CSARNREGDQPQHF.